This entry features one T cell receptor (beta chain) sequence. What antigen it recognizes has not been identified. Base-call qualities are not available, and no considerably larger clone is one nucleotide away. The record originates from a study of T cell responses to AZD1222 COVID-19 vaccine (dated by TCRdb to about 2021). About the investigation overall: A total of just over 230 trial participants underwent TCR sequencing, of whom about 200 had received two doses of AZD1222 and approximately 25 had received two doses of the MenACWY control vaccine. Trial participants were enrolled by age into 18-55, 56-69 and 70-plus year subgroups, with roughly 150, 30 and 60 TCR-sequenced participants respectively.

Per the germline V gene, SGHRS is the CDR1 and YFSETQ is the CDR2. From its cysteine to its phenylalanine, the CDR3 spans 13 amino acids. CDR3 DNA is the only sequence kept; it has 39 bases, read in frame from the first base. V and J are truncated by 3 bases and 9 bases respectively, leaving an intervening sequence of 10 bases. Interpreted using the paper, the time point label stands for: baseline before first vaccination. Explained via the paper, the treatment or condition label denotes: meningococcal conjugate vaccine given as trial control. Vaccinee samples came from UK trials COV001 and COV002, including a single-blind randomized controlled phase 2/3 trial of AZD1222 (ChAdOx1 nCoV-19) in healthy adults. Trial participant PBMC samples were collected at day 0 and day 28 after the second dose for TCRbeta chain sequencing. Study-wide findings and limitations: Participants were mostly white British, with more females than males. The authors suggested clonal diversity may have been underestimated. Epitopes outside the regions mutated in the B.1.351 and B.1.1.7 variants were reportedly recognized by nearly half of the unique spike-specific TCRs. Because no day 14 peak-response samples were available, the repertoires could be characterized only after the peak T cell response. In the small 56-69-year group, the increase in depth fell short of significance, most likely because of low power. Only six AZD1222 recipients were SARS-CoV-2 seropositive at baseline, limiting conclusions about previously exposed vaccinees. A significant rise in spike-specific TCR breadth and depth was observed after two AZD1222 doses relative to day 0 and relative to MenACWY recipients. Vaccine-associated CD4 TCRs spanned the whole spike protein, with dominant responses in regions 160-218 and 743-854.

The CDR3 regions of human TCRbeta chains were analyzed by immunosequencing. The study's own analysis went as follows. Repertoire TCRs were matched against a reference library of SARS-CoV-2-specific TCRs generated with the MIRA antigen-specificity platform. Breadth was defined as the fraction of unique TCRs that were SARS-CoV-2-associated. Depth was defined as the fraction of total T cells that were SARS-CoV-2-associated. Using the MIRA data, each spike-specific TCR was mapped to the spike region that the TCR reacts to and placed in a CD4 or CD8 class. Log10-transformed breadth and depth values were compared by one-way ANOVA with Sidak's multiple comparisons tests. TCRdb limited this immuneACCESS table to in-frame rearrangements with V and J called. A share of clones is missing; checked studies link under half to unresolved V genes, and the rest is unexplained. The V and J calls and the clone size are those of that table, but D and trimming were determined from the DNA. This sample is represented by some 140,000 clones; about 90% of them were singletons. Of the sample, more than 5.5% is held by the ten largest clones.

The V and J genes are TRBV5-1 and TRBJ1-6; TRBD1 might be the D gene, on 6 matching bases. This sequence was found in an adult in good health. Material: peripheral blood, obtained on day 0 of MenACWY control vaccination. The CDR3 protein sequence reads: CASSSGGGSPLHF. The DNA is TGCGCCAGCAGCTCCGGAGGGGGTTCACCCCTCCACTTT.